The subject of this entry is one TCR beta chain. Its antigen remains unidentified. Base qualities are missing; no much larger clone stands one base away. Libraries were constructed by the immunoSEQ multiplex PCR assay. Drawn from immuneACCESS, this table holds only the in-frame rearrangements with V and J called that TCRdb kept. Clones are partly lost; checked studies trace under half to an unresolved V gene and leave the rest unexplained. This sample gives approximately 40,000 clones in total; approximately 88% of them show up just once. The ten biggest clones cover roughly 5% of the sample. Trimming takes 3 bases from V and 2 bases from J, and the germline ends sit 11 bases apart. The CDR3, from cysteine to phenylalanine, totals 15 residues. Only the CDR3 DNA is retained, 45 bases long and in frame from the first base. CDR1 and CDR2 are read off the germline V gene (reference sequence) as MNHEY and SMNVEV.

The sample originates from a study of T cell changes during pregnancy in multiple sclerosis (dated by TCRdb to about 2019). The study in broad terms: Changes in the T cell repertoire over the course of pregnancy were examined in this study in women with multiple sclerosis.

The chain is made from TRBV27 and TRBJ1-5, with no D gene named confidently. The clonotype was recovered from a female donor in good health, enrolled as a control in a pregnancy study. This sample comprised peripheral blood, obtained in the first trimester of pregnancy. Here the CDR3 is given as CASSLREGGNQPQHF. The nucleotides are TGTGCCAGCAGTTTGAGGGAAGGAGGCAATCAGCCCCAGCATTTT.